The 19 T cell receptor beta chains below come from one sample, sequenced in a study of beta chain features in type 1 diabetes. Study findings and constraints: There was a moderate but significant shortening of TCRB CDR3s in all four CD4+ subsets of Type 1 diabetes patients.

Sequenced material consisted of expressed TCRB transcripts (all of the isolated RNA was reverse transcribed). TCRdb keeps only in-frame clones here, not all; method: immunoSEQ multiplex PCR. Among over 650,000 clones listed, more than 12% were seen once. What these receptors recognize is not known. The source material was naive CD4+ T cells from blood. These receptors all stem from a man aged 18 to 29 with type 1 diabetes.

The table lists this clone with a few counts. The chain has TRBV9 and TRBJ1-2; possible D gene TRBD1, 6 bases. Per the germline V gene, CDR1 is SGDLS and CDR2 is YYNGEE. The CDR3 is 15 residues long. The V end was cut by 3 bases, the J end by 0 bases, with 12 bases between. CDR3 amino acids: CASSGGTPTNYGYTF. In DNA, the CDR3 is TGTGCCAGCAGCGGGGGGACACCGACTAACTATGGCTACACCTTC.

The rearrangement links TRBV5-6 to TRBJ1-5; the D is unclear. The CDR3 has 10 amino acids. CDR1 is SGHDT and CDR2 is YYEEEE in the germline V gene. The ends were cut back, 5 bases at V and 7 bases at J, with 4 bases in the middle. CDR3 loop: CASRRQPQHF. CDR3 DNA: TGTGCCAGCAGGCGACAGCCCCAGCATTTT.

The sample holds a few counts of this clone. The J gene is TRBJ1-1, the V gene TRBV5-1; D gene unclear. The V end lost 3 bases, the J end lost 1 base, and 4 bases lay between the germline ends. CDR1 is SGHRS and CDR2 is YFSETQ in the germline V gene. This CDR3 has 12 amino acids. CDR3: CASSSENTEAFF. Written as DNA, the CDR3 is TGCGCCAGCAGCTCGGAGAACACTGAAGCTTTCTTT.

The chain recombines TRBV7-8 with TRBJ2-7, with D possibly being TRBD1 (5 bases). Germline V gives CDR1 SGHVS, CDR2 FQNEAQ. V dropped 4 bases and J dropped 4 bases, with 11 bases sitting between them. The CDR3 sequence is 13 residues long. In DNA, the CDR3 is TGTGCCAGCAGCTCCCCAGGGATGTACGAGCAGTACTTC. Amino acid sequence: CASSSPGMYEQYF.

The rearrangement joins TRBV6-6 to TRBJ2-2; 10 bases are a match to TRBD1. CDR3 size: 16 residues. The ends lost 7 bases at V and 4 bases at J; junction bases unmatched: 9. The V gene's germline CDR1 is MNHNY and CDR2 SVGAGI (reference sequence). CDR3 bases: TGTGCCAGCATCACCGGGACAGGGGACGGCACCGGGGAGCTGTTTTTT. It yields the protein CASITGTGDGTGELFF.

This chain joins TRBV5-6 and TRBJ2-1; 7 nucleotides match TRBD2. This CDR3 comprises 12 residues. J gave up 14 bases and V 4 bases, and 9 bases lay outside the gene matches. Germline V gene data show CDR1 as SGHDT and CDR2 as YYEEEE. The CDR3 protein is CASSAGEDAKFF. CDR3 DNA sequence: TGTGCCAGCAGCGCGGGGGAGGACGCCAAGTTCTTC.

This clone occurred a few times. The V gene is TRBV6-4, the J gene TRBJ2-3; no definite D call. V was shortened by 6 bases and J by 8 bases, with 15 bases between the two germline ends. This CDR3 contains 13 residues. Germline V gene lookup returns CDR1 MRHNA and CDR2 SNTAGT. The CDR3 DNA reads TGTGCCAGCAGCCCCGGGTCGTCGAGTACGCAGTATTTT. It translates to CASSPGSSSTQYF.

The rearrangement uses TRBV7-9 and TRBJ2-3, with TRBD2 matching 9 bases. J gave up 6 bases and V 2 bases, and 6 bases lay outside the gene matches. The CDR3 is 15 amino acids. Germline CDR1 and CDR2: SEHNR and FQNEAQ (reference sequence). The CDR3 here is CASSLRAGGWDTQYF. The CDR3 nucleotides read TGTGCCAGCAGCTTACGAGCGGGAGGTTGGGATACGCAGTATTTT. Supplemented by reference TRBV7-9 and TRBJ2-3, the full variable domain reads DTGVSQNPRHKITKRGQNVTFRCDPISEHNRLYWYRQTLGQGPEFLTYFQNEAQLEKSRLLSDRFSAERPKGSFSTLEIQRTEQGDSAMYLCASSLRAGGWDTQYFGPGTRLTVL.

The chain couples TRBV5-1 to TRBJ2-1; 8 bases fit TRBD2. V lost 0 bases and J lost 4; bases outside the gene matches: 6. The CDR3 loop spans 16 amino acids. Germline-derived CDR1 and CDR2 are SGHRS and YFSETQ. Here the CDR3 DNA reads TGCGCCAGCAGCTTGGGTAGCGGGATGACATACAATGAGCAGTTCTTC. Translated, it gives CASSLGSGMTYNEQFF.

The V gene is TRBV6-5, the J gene TRBJ2-3; D not resolved. The CDR3 sequence is 15 residues long. Germline V gene data show CDR1 as MNHEY and CDR2 as SVGAGI. V lost 2 bases to trimming and J lost 4 bases, with 13 bases between them. CDR3 DNA: TGTGCCAGCAGTTACGCTGGCAGTCTCGCAGATACGCAGTATTTT. It translates to CASSYAGSLADTQYF.

This chain uses TRBV5-1 with TRBJ2-1, with D unresolved. This CDR3 contains 15 residues. V was shortened by 0 bases and J by 3 bases, with 10 bases between the two germline ends. Germline V CDR1 and CDR2: SGHRS, YFSETQ. CDR3 in amino acids: CASSLVEMGYNEQFF. DNA for the CDR3: TGCGCCAGCAGCTTGGTGGAGATGGGCTACAATGAGCAGTTCTTC.

This chain links TRBV29-1 with TRBJ2-5; D is possibly TRBD1 or TRBD2 (6 bases each). Germline-derived CDR1 and CDR2 are SQVTM and ANQGSEA. This CDR3 comprises 12 residues. V lost 6 bases, J lost 5 bases, and 13 bases lay in between. The DNA for the CDR3 is TGCAGCGTAAAGTGGGGGGCCGAGACCCAGTACTTC. It encodes CSVKWGAETQYF.

Concerning this clone itself: This CDR3 is also generated by other DNA sequences in the sample. V usage is TRBV6-5 and J usage is TRBJ1-5; D possibly corresponds to TRBD1 (6 bases). Germline CDR1 reads MNHEY; CDR2 reads SVGAGI. The CDR3 totals 14 residues. The V gene lost 0 bases and the J gene lost 4 bases, with 7 bases spanning the gap. The chain's CDR3 is CASSYSRGNQPQHF. For the CDR3, the DNA is TGTGCCAGCAGTTACTCCAGGGGTAATCAGCCCCAGCATTTT.

This clone was recorded once. Here the CDR3 DNA reads TGTGCCAGTAGTATCGGCGGCATCGGCACCTACGAGCAGTACTTC. Protein product: CASSIGGIGTYEQYF. The chain has TRBV19 and TRBJ2-7, with D uncertain. Germline CDR1 LNHDA, CDR2 SQIVND (reference sequence). The CDR3 runs 15 residues. V dropped 3 bases and J dropped 2 bases, with 14 bases sitting between them.

This clone was recorded a few times. V is TRBV2 and J is TRBJ2-1; weak D call: TRBD2 (6 bases). V was shortened by 6 bases and J by 13 bases, with 13 bases between the two germline ends. The CDR3 spans 11 residues. Looked up from germline, CDR1 is SNHLY and CDR2 is FYNNEI. The CDR3 nucleotides read TGTGCCAGCAGCCAAGCGGGTCGACAGTTCTTC. It yields the protein CASSQAGRQFF.

The rearrangement uses TRBV7-6 and TRBJ2-1; D gene ambiguous. V lost 5 bases and J 7 bases, leaving 15 bases between the germline ends. Germline CDR1 and CDR2: SGHVS and FNYEAQ. This CDR3 spans 14 amino acids. CDR3 loop: CASSRNGLGNEQFF. In DNA form, the CDR3 reads TGTGCCAGCAGCCGGAATGGGTTGGGTAATGAGCAGTTCTTC. Based on the CDR3 plus reference TRBV7-6 and TRBJ2-1, the full variable domain is GAGVSQSPRYKVTKRGQDVALRCDPISGHVSLYWYRQALGQGPEFLTYFNYEAQQDKSGLPNDRFSAERPEGSISTLTIQRTEQRDSAMYRCASSRNGLGNEQFFGPGTRLTVL.

The CDR3 loop is CASSLDTSGNTIYF. As DNA, the CDR3 is TGTGCCAGCAGCCTGGACACCTCTGGAAACACCATATATTTT. This chain connects TRBV7-3 to TRBJ1-3, with D possibly TRBD1 on 5 matching bases. The V and J ends lost 5 bases and 0 bases respectively, with 8 bases between them. Germline V gene sequence: CDR1 SGHTA, CDR2 FQGTGA. The CDR3 loop spans 14 amino acids.

The rearrangement joins TRBV30 to TRBJ2-7, with 12 bases that match TRBD1. Germline trimming cut 0 bases from V and 4 bases from J; bases unmatched to any gene: 7. The CDR3 runs to 16 residues. CDR1 GTSNPN and CDR2 SVGIG come from the germline V gene (reference sequence). The CDR3 sequence: CAWSVAGTGGLYEQYF. CDR3 DNA sequence: TGTGCCTGGAGTGTCGCCGGGACAGGGGGCCTTTACGAGCAGTACTTC.

This chain links TRBV6-6 with TRBJ2-5; D is undetermined. Per the germline V gene, CDR1 is MNHNY and CDR2 is SVGAGI (reference sequence). Trimming removed 6 bases at V and 5 bases at J, with 7 bases between. The CDR3 is 11 amino acids. The CDR3 protein is CASRIRETQYF. In DNA form, the CDR3 reads TGTGCCAGCAGGATAAGGGAGACCCAGTACTTC.